The TCR beta chain under discussion was sequenced for a study of human CD8 memory T cell subsets (dated by TCRdb to about 2020). For the wider study: To assess clonal relationships, the TCRbeta repertoires of stem-like (TSTEM), progenitor exhausted-like (TPEX) and effector memory CD8+ T cell subsets were compared. Roughly 6 donors each provided TSTEM, TPEX and effector memory subsets, from which TCRbeta repertoires were obtained.

A Human TCR Profiling Kit was used to prepare UMI-labeled 5' RACE TCRbeta libraries. The same number of PCR cycles was used to prepare all TCRbeta libraries in parallel. In the original analysis: Each TCRbeta library contained between 3,000 and 18,000 functional CDR3beta clonotypes. MIGEC 1.2.9 was used for UMI extraction and consensus assembly, with a minimum of three reads required per UMI. MiXCR 3.0.3 was used to extract the in-frame CDR3beta repertoires. After each sample was downsampled to 42,000 randomly selected UMIs, diversity metrics were computed in VDJtools 1.2.1. For each sample pair, the repertoire overlap metrics D, R and F2 were calculated in VDJtools using the top 3,000 clones. Reprocessed by TCRdb, the reads give a single entry per CDR3 protein sequence, without DNA. The V and J calls were determined by TCRdb, not by the authors. The sample has 10,000 or so distinct CDR3 sequences on record. Around 20% of the sample is taken by the ten largest.

Per the germline V gene (reference sequence), SSHAT is the CDR1 and FNYEAQ is the CDR2. The cysteine opens and the phenylalanine closes a CDR3 of 17 amino acids. No DNA sequence is on record. Note on this clonotype: What antigen it recognizes has not been identified.

Peripheral blood mononuclear cells were isolated from healthy donor buffy coats by density gradient separation. Negative magnetic separation using EasySep or MojoSort CD8+ T cell isolation kits was how the study enriched total CD8+ T cells. For each subset, total RNA was extracted using an RNeasy Mini Kit from duplicate vials of about 150,000 sorted CD8+ T cells. PBMCs were used either fresh or after being cryopreserved in fetal bovine serum containing roughly 9.8% DMSO. CD8+ T cell subsets were sorted to purity by fluorescence-activated cell sorting on a FACSAria III. What the study reported, not specific to this receptor: TSTEM and TPEX subsets showed similarly high normalized Shannon-Wiener diversity, whereas effector memory subsets were comparatively less diverse. Clonotypes were shared with effector memory cells by both stem-like subsets, but only minimal overlap was found between TSTEM and TPEX repertoires, suggesting distinct antigen spectra. Based on Chao1 estimates, TSTEM subsets appeared to have greater repertoire diversity than TPEX subsets, which may reflect a broader range of specificities. Sequencing was limited to TCRbeta chains, and the repertoire comparisons were based on six donors analyzed with paired t-tests and Bonferroni correction.

Source material: CD8+ T cells from PBMCs. The receptor's source is a human donor in good health. The V and J genes are TRBV7-7 and TRBJ2-1; TCRdb's D call of TRBD1 is untestable without DNA. This receptor has the CDR3 CASSLREGGSTYNEQFF. This CDR3, with the reference TRBV7-7 and TRBJ2-1 proteins standing in past its ends, gives the full variable domain GAGVSQSPRYKVTKRGQDVTLRCDPISSHATLYWYQQALGQGPEFLTYFNYEAQPDKSGLPSDRFSAERPEGSISTLTIQRTEQRDSAMYRCASSLREGGSTYNEQFFGPGTRLTVL.